This T cell receptor (beta chain) was identified during a study of tumor and adjacent non-tumor tissue in lung cancer. The overall study: The patients, roughly 10 men and roughly 5 women, were roughly 31 to 80 with stage I to III disease. Samples averaged around 4 million productive TCRbeta reads each.

Three rounds of nested PCR, following a modified ARM-PCR protocol, produced the TCRbeta library. TCRdb called the multiplex PCR reads again in MiXCR, with one record for every CDR3 protein. Of approximately 90,000 distinct CDR3 sequences listed, about 61% are singletons. No cell sorting was done before RNA was extracted from the tissue. This clonotype has only one observation. The antigen is not known. At one boundary the junction diverges from the germline segment, which might be a read error. Per the germline V gene, CDR1 is PRHDT and CDR2 is FYEKMQ (reference sequence). The CDR3 runs to 13 residues. Notes on the study in general: TCR diversity was significantly greater in tumor than normal lung tissue.

The chain recombines TRBV13 with TRBJ2-7, with 7 bases lining up with TRBD1. The TCR was taken from a man aged 70-80 years with non-small cell lung cancer. Sample: lung tumor tissue. CDR3 amino acids: CVSSLTGAGEQYF. In nucleotides, the CDR3 is TGTGTCAGCAGCTTAACAGGGGCTGGCGAGCAGTACTTC. Supplemented by reference TRBV13 and TRBJ2-7, the full variable domain reads AAGVIQSPRHLIKEKRETATLKCYPIPRHDTVYWYQQGPGQDPQFLISFYEKMQSDKGSIPDRFSAQQFSDYHSELNMSSLELGDSALYFCVSSLTGAGEQYFGPGTRLTVT.